These T cell receptor beta chains were read from a single sample in a study of cytomegalovirus exposure and HLA in healthy donors. Sequencing was performed with immunoSEQ multiplex PCR; in TCRdb, only in-frame clones are kept and a portion is missing. This sample yields 250,000 or so clones, of which 90% are seen a single time; about 0.36% belongs to the top ten. The sample consisted of PBMCs. The receptor set was obtained from a woman between 18 and 30 years old in good health and CMV-seronegative. CDR3s include the opening cysteine and the closing phenylalanine or tryptophan. A D gene is named only where the DNA matches it firmly. Clone size is stated in some rows and not others, as once, few, many or a class when expanded.

d_call j_call clone_size v_call cdr3_nt cdr3_aa
- TRBJ1-4 - TRBV15 TGTGCCACCAGCAGAGGAGAATGGACAGAACTGTTTTTT CATSRGEWTELFF
TRBD1 TRBJ1-1 - TRBV7-9 TGTGCCAGCAGCCTAAACAGGGGTATCGCCACTGAAGCTTTCTTT CASSLNRGIATEAFF
TRBD2 TRBJ2-1 once TRBV7-9 TGTGCCAGCAGCCCCCTAGCGGGGGTTGACAATGAGCAGTTCTTC CASSPLAGVDNEQFF
TRBD1 TRBJ1-2 - TRBV13 TGTGCCAGCAGTTGGGGACAGGGGAACTATGGCTACACCTTC CASSWGQGNYGYTF
- TRBJ1-5 - TRBV7-2 TGTGCCAGCAGCTTAGCGGAGAATAGCAATCAGCCCCAGCATTTT CASSLAENSNQPQHF
- TRBJ2-1 - TRBV5-1 TGCGCCAGCAGCTCCTCCGGGACACCAAACAATGAGCAGTTCTTC CASSSSGTPNNEQFF
TRBD1 TRBJ2-3 - TRBV30 TGTGCCTGGAGTGTACCTGGGACAGGGCACACAGATACGCAGTATTTT CAWSVPGTGHTDTQYF
TRBD1 TRBJ2-3 - TRBV7-2 TGTGCCAGCAGCCTGGTTGGACAGGGCACAGATACGCAGTATTTT CASSLVGQGTDTQYF
- TRBJ2-1 - TRBV5-4 TGTGCCAGCAGCTTGGAACAGGGACGTCGGAATGAGCAGTTCTTC CASSLEQGRRNEQFF
- TRBJ2-1 - TRBV9 TGTGCCAGCAGCGTAACGGGGGGCCCAAACAATGAGCAGTTCTTC CASSVTGGPNNEQFF
- TRBJ1-6 few TRBV2 TGTGCCAGCAGTGAGGGAGTTCCCTCCGATTCACCCCTCCACTTT CASSEGVPSDSPLHF
TRBD2 TRBJ2-3 - TRBV11-1 TGTGCCAGCAGCTTAGAGGTTGCCAGCGGGGGGCCAGATACGCAGTATTTT CASSLEVASGGPDTQYF
TRBD1 TRBJ2-7 - TRBV30 TGTGCCTGGAGTGTCTGGACAGGGCCCAACCCCGCCTACGAGCAGTACTTC CAWSVWTGPNPAYEQYF
- TRBJ2-3 - TRBV7-8 TGTGCCAGCAGCTTAAAGGGGTCGCCAGATACGCAGTATTTT CASSLKGSPDTQYF
TRBD1 TRBJ2-7 - TRBV7-2 TGTGCCAGCAGCTTACTCTCCGACAGGGGGTCGCGGGGGCAGTACTTC CASSLLSDRGSRGQYF
TRBD1 TRBJ2-5 - TRBV9 TGTGCCAGCAGCGCCGGGACAGGGCCAGAGACCCAGTACTTC CASSAGTGPETQYF